Below, one TCR beta chain is given with its context. This entry belongs to a study of control samples from healthy donors and cancer patients. There are 14 residues in the CDR3. Germline V gene data show CDR1 as SGDLS and CDR2 as YYNGEE. The V and J ends lost 0 bases and 7 bases, in that order; junction bases with no gene match: 3. Measured with immunoSEQ multiplex PCR; TCRdb has only the in-frame clones, and not every one. The sample lists approximately 100,000 clones, more than 85% seen once, with under 20% in the top ten. The sample consisted of PBMCs. The chain has TRBV9 and TRBJ1-4; 7 bases are a match to TRBD1. The TCR comes from a man aged 60-69 years with lung cancer. The CDR3: CASSVASGGEKLFF. DNA of the CDR3: TGTGCCAGCAGCGTAGCTTCAGGGGGTGAAAAACTGTTTTTT.